This passage covers 8 T cell receptor beta chains from one sample sequenced in a study of lymphopenia after photon versus proton radiotherapy. Repertoires were generated with immunoSEQ multiplex PCR, while TCRdb's copy carries only in-frame clones and drops some. The sample yields 65,000 to 75,000 clones, about 89% seen once. Sequencing used peripheral blood, obtained from a patient treated with proton-based radiotherapy. The receptors come from a man older than 75 with esophageal cancer.

This chain links TRBV5-6 with TRBJ2-1; D is undetermined. Germline assignment: CDR1 SGHDT and CDR2 YYEEEE. Trimming removed 1 base at V and 4 bases at J, with 9 bases between. The CDR3 runs to 14 residues. CDR3: CASSLTPFYNEQFF. The CDR3 bases are TGTGCCAGCAGCTTGACACCGTTTTACAATGAGCAGTTCTTC.

The V gene is TRBV4-3, the J gene TRBJ2-7; no firm D call. CDR1 and CDR2 from the germline V gene are LGHNA and YSLEER. The CDR3 length is 14 residues. Trimming cost V 0 bases and J 2 bases, with 8 bases left between them. The CDR3, as DNA: TGCGCCAGCAGCCAAGAACCAGGACCCTACGAGCAGTACTTC. Translated: CASSQEPGPYEQYF.

The chain combines TRBV15 with TRBJ2-3, with 8 bases aligning to TRBD1. The CDR3 is 17 residues long. Germline lookup yields CDR1 LNHNV and CDR2 YYDKDF (reference sequence). J lost 0 bases, V lost 3 bases, and 8 bases had no gene match. The CDR3: CATSRRTGPPSTDTQYF. CDR3 nucleotide sequence: TGTGCCACCAGCAGGCGGACAGGGCCACCGAGCACAGATACGCAGTATTTT.

This clone came up once. The V call is TRBV5-4, the J call TRBJ2-5, with 7 bases identical to TRBD2. V lost 4 bases and J lost 3; bases outside the gene matches: 9. Germline V gene data show CDR1 as SGHNT and CDR2 as YYREEE (reference sequence). This CDR3 contains 15 residues. CDR3 nucleotides: TGTGCCAGCAGCCGCTCCGGGAGCGGGGAAGAGACCCAGTACTTC. Translation: CASSRSGSGEETQYF. The whole variable domain, filled in from reference TRBV5-4 and TRBJ2-5, reads ETGVTQSPTHLIKTRGQQVTLRCSSQSGHNTVSWYQQALGQGPQFIFQYYREEENGRGNFPPRFSGLQFPNYSSELNVNALELDDSALYLCASSRSGSGEETQYFGPGTRLLVL.

The V call is TRBV15, the J call TRBJ1-4; possible D gene TRBD1, 6 bases. Germline assignment: CDR1 LNHNV and CDR2 YYDKDF (reference sequence). The germline V and J ends were trimmed by 3 bases and 4 bases, with 18 bases remaining between them. The CDR3 is 17 residues long. CDR3 region: CATSSRFRRGINEKLFF. CDR3 nucleotides: TGTGCCACCAGCAGTAGATTTCGCAGGGGCATTAATGAAAAACTGTTTTTT.

The V call is TRBV6-7, the J call TRBJ1-1; D possibly corresponds to TRBD1 (6 bases). TRBV6-7 is an ORF for which the function is uncertain. The CDR3 contains 12 residues. V lost 6 bases, J lost 3 bases, and 8 bases lay in between. The CDR3 nucleotides read TGTGCCAGCAGGGACAGATACACTGAAGCTTTCTTT. It yields the protein CASRDRYTEAFF.

The chain employs TRBV6-1 and TRBJ1-5; the D gene is possibly TRBD1 (5 bases). The CDR3 is made up of 13 amino acids. The germline V gene encodes CDR1 MNHNS and CDR2 SASEGT. The V end was cut by 2 bases, the J end by 7 bases, with 9 bases between. Written as DNA, the CDR3 is TGTGCCAGCAGTGAACAGGGAAAGCAGCCCCAGCATTTT. Its protein is CASSEQGKQPQHF.

The chain combines TRBV7-3 with TRBJ2-2; tentatively, D is TRBD2 (5 bases). This CDR3 has 17 residues. Looked up from germline, CDR1 is SGHTA and CDR2 is FQGTGA. Trimming shortened V by 4 bases and J by 5 bases, and 20 bases separated the two germline ends. As DNA, the CDR3 is TGTGCCAGCAGCTCCCACCCGAACTTACTAGTGACCGGGGAGCTGTTTTTT. This sequence encodes CASSSHPNLLVTGELFF.